The rows below give T cell receptor beta chains drawn from one sample of a study of T cells in Graves' hyperthyroidism and ophthalmopathy. One entry per CDR3 protein, called by TCRdb with MiXCR from the multiplex PCR reads. The table has 250,000 to 300,000 distinct CDR3 sequences, roughly 18% seen once. What was sequenced was blood. These receptors all come from a man in his forties or fifties with Graves' ophthalmopathy. The CDR3 runs from the conserved cysteine through the conserved F or W. Fields, in order: D gene, CDR3 length, J gene, V gene, clone size, CDR3 DNA, CDR3 protein. A D gene is named only where the DNA matches it firmly. Clone size is stated in some rows and not others, as once, few, many or a class when expanded.

NA	14	TRBJ2-3	TRBV27	NA	TGTGCCAGCAGTCCACGACTGTGGACAGATACGCAGTATTTT	CASSPRLWTDTQYF
NA	13	TRBJ1-1	TRBV20-1	many	TGCAGTGCTAGCCCCACAGGAGGAGGTGAAGCTTTCTTT	CSASPTGGGEAFF
NA	21	TRBJ2-3	TRBV25-1	NA	NA	CASSFYICSATWDRLTDTQYF
NA	16	TRBJ1-2	TRBV28	many	TGTGCCAGTCATCCCGCGGGCTCAAAGTCCCTCTATGGCTACACCTTC	CASHPAGSKSLYGYTF
NA	15	TRBJ1-1	TRBV15	few	TGTGCCACCAGCAGGAAGAACTCGGGGGACACTGAAGCTTTCTTT	CATSRKNSGDTEAFF
NA	13	TRBJ1-1	TRBV5-1	many	TGCGCCAGCAGCCAGGACACGAACACTGAAGCTTTCTTT	CASSQDTNTEAFF
TRBD1	13	TRBJ2-7	TRBV6-1	many	TGTGCCAGCAGTGCCCGGGACAGCTACGAGCAGTACTTC	CASSARDSYEQYF
NA	15	TRBJ2-1	TRBV20-1	NA	TGCAGTGCACCCAGACCTCGGGGGATCTACAATGAGCAGTTCTTC	CSAPRPRGIYNEQFF
NA	13	TRBJ1-3	TRBV10-2	NA	TGCGCCAGCAGTGAGAACAGCGGAAACACCATATATTTT	CASSENSGNTIYF
NA	17	TRBJ2-6	TRBV12-3/TRBV12-4	few	TGTGCCAGCAGTTTATGGGATCTTGTCTCTGGGGCCAACGTCCTGACTTTC	CASSLWDLVSGANVLTF
NA	11	TRBJ2-5	TRBV20-1	many	TGCAGTGCTATCACAGGGGAGACCCAGTACTTC	CSAITGETQYF
NA	15	TRBJ2-7	TRBV5-8	NA	TGTGCCAGCAGCGCTGGGACAAACCCTTCCTACGAGCAGTACTTC	CASSAGTNPSYEQYF
NA	13	TRBJ2-1	TRBV7-6	many	TGTGCCAGCAGCTTAGCGCTTGGGAATGAGCAGTTCTTC	CASSLALGNEQFF
TRBD1	16	TRBJ1-6	TRBV3-1	NA	TGTGCCAGCAGCGCGCGGACAGGGCTAGACAATTCACCCCTCCACTTT	CASSARTGLDNSPLHF
NA	16	TRBJ1-5	TRBV12-3/TRBV12-4	few	TGTGCCAGCAGTTTACCGCAGGGTGCTGGCAATCAGCCCCAGCATTTT	CASSLPQGAGNQPQHF
NA	13	TRBJ2-1	TRBV20-1	NA	TGCAGTGCTAGCGGGAACCTCATCAATGAGCAGTTCTTC	CSASGNLINEQFF
TRBD2	14	TRBJ2-7	TRBV6-1	many	TGTGCCAGCAGTCAGCTAGCGGGAGATGGCGAGCAGTACTTC	CASSQLAGDGEQYF
NA	13	TRBJ2-1	TRBV9	NA	TGTGCCAGCAGCCAAGAGGGGCGAACGGAGCAGTTCTTC	CASSQEGRTEQFF
NA	13	TRBJ2-1	TRBV11-2	NA	TGTGCCAGCAGCTTAGACCCGGGACCTGGCCGGTTCTTC	CASSLDPGPGRFF
TRBD1	17	TRBJ1-5	TRBV30	NA	TGTGCCTGGAGTGCAGGGGGGGGGATCCCGATTAATCAGCCCCAGCATTTT	CAWSAGGGIPINQPQHF
NA	12	TRBJ2-5	TRBV20-1	NA	TGCAGTGCTAGATTTCCGCAAGAGACCCAGTACTTC	CSARFPQETQYF
NA	13	TRBJ1-1	TRBV24-1	NA	TGTGCCACCAGTGATGGAATTAACACTGAAGCTTTCTTT	CATSDGINTEAFF
TRBD2	16	TRBJ2-1	TRBV10-2	NA	TGCGCCAGCAGTAGGACTAGCGGGCGTTCCTACAATGAGCAGTTCTTC	CASSRTSGRSYNEQFF
TRBD1	12	TRBJ1-2	TRBV20-1	few	TGCAGTGCTATACAGGGGGCGGGTGGCTACACCTTC	CSAIQGAGGYTF
TRBD1	13	TRBJ2-2	TRBV9	many	TGTGCCAGCAGCCCTAGACAGGGGCGGGGAGTCTTCTTT	CASSPRQGRGVFF
NA	13	TRBJ2-7	TRBV10-3	few	TGTGCCACAGGCCTAGAATATCTCTACGAGCAGTACTTC	CATGLEYLYEQYF
NA	15	TRBJ2-1	TRBV7-3	many	TGTGCCAGCAGCTCAAGGGGGGAACCCTACAATGAGCAGTTCTTC	CASSSRGEPYNEQFF
NA	15	TRBJ2-1	TRBV5-1	many	TGCGCCAGCAGCTCCCGAAAAGAGAGTCCCAATGAGCAGTTCTTC	CASSSRKESPNEQFF
NA	13	TRBJ2-5	TRBV20-1	NA	TGCAGTGCTAGCAGTGCACTAGCAGAGACCCAGTACTTC	CSASSALAETQYF